This is a list of T cell receptor beta chains from one sample in a study of shared T cell receptors in the human thymus. Data came from immunoSEQ multiplex PCR; TCRdb stores just in-frame clones and leaves some out. The sample contains 600,000 or so clones, approximately 87% of which appear only once. These records were also assigned to another study, of human thymus T cells.

Sequencing was performed on thymocytes. Source of these receptors: a boy in the first two years of life with a congenital heart defect. Each CDR3 is given with its conserved first and last residue. The D gene is left open where the match is weak. The listing skips clone size in some rows; elsewhere it reads once, few, many or a size class.

D gene	clone size	J gene	V gene	CDR3 protein	CDR3 DNA
TRBD1	-	TRBJ2-7	TRBV28	CASSLPHTNRGYEQYF	TGTGCCAGCAGTTTACCCCACACTAACAGGGGCTACGAGCAGTACTTC
-	-	TRBJ1-4	TRBV11-2	CASSSDTQHGEKLFF	TGTGCCAGCAGCTCTGACACTCAACACGGTGAAAAACTGTTTTTT
-	-	TRBJ1-4	TRBV2	CASSDLDSKNEKLFF	TGTGCCAGCAGTGATTTGGACAGCAAAAATGAAAAACTGTTTTTT
TRBD1	-	TRBJ2-7	TRBV5-8	CASSWDISGTGFDEQYF	TGTGCCAGCAGCTGGGATATCTCCGGGACAGGGTTTGACGAGCAGTACTTC
-	-	TRBJ1-2	TRBV6-1	CASSDGGFGYTF	TGTGCCAGCAGTGATGGAGGGTTCGGCTACACCTTC
TRBD2	-	TRBJ2-7	TRBV6-1	CASSEARDYHEQYF	TGTGCCAGCAGTGAAGCCCGGGACTACCACGAGCAGTACTTC
-	-	TRBJ1-3	TRBV28	CASSLHRSSGNTIYF	TGTGCCAGCAGTTTACACCGGAGCTCTGGAAACACCATATATTTT
-	-	TRBJ2-4	TRBV28	CASSLELARDIQYF	TGTGCCAGCAGTTTAGAACTAGCCAGGGACATTCAGTACTTC
TRBD1	few	TRBJ1-1	TRBV11-2	CASSSQRDRGGEAFF	TGTGCCAGCAGCAGCCAACGTGACAGGGGAGGAGAAGCTTTCTTT
TRBD1	-	TRBJ1-6	TRBV9	CASSGQGYNSPLHF	TGTGCCAGCAGCGGACAGGGGTATAATTCACCCCTCCACTTT
TRBD2	-	TRBJ2-1	TRBV27	CASSIAGGPNNEQFF	TGTGCCAGCAGTATAGCGGGAGGGCCGAACAATGAGCAGTTCTTC
TRBD1	-	TRBJ1-5	TRBV28	CASSLNFPGGWSPQPQHF	TGTGCCAGCAGTTTGAATTTTCCAGGGGGATGGTCCCCACAGCCCCAGCATTTT
-	-	TRBJ2-7	TRBV27	CASSPRQLLSIEQYF	TGTGCCAGCAGCCCAAGACAGTTACTCTCTATTGAGCAGTACTTC
TRBD1	-	TRBJ2-7	TRBV7-2	CASSPVGTVVYEQYF	TGTGCCAGCAGCCCAGTCGGGACAGTAGTCTACGAGCAGTACTTC
-	-	TRBJ2-5	TRBV10-1	CASSERVGGALPGETQYF	TGCGCCAGCAGTGAGAGGGTCGGCGGGGCTCTCCCTGGGGAGACCCAGTACTTC
-	-	TRBJ1-2	TRBV19	CASSEDGYTF	TGTGCCAGTAGTGAGGATGGCTACACCTTC
TRBD2	-	TRBJ2-1	TRBV11-2	CASSFGSGSVNEQFF	TGTGCCAGCAGCTTTGGCAGCGGGAGTGTGAATGAGCAGTTCTTC
TRBD1	few	TRBJ2-7	TRBV6-5	CASRQGTYEQYF	TGTGCCAGCAGACAGGGGACCTACGAGCAGTACTTC
TRBD2	-	TRBJ2-1	TRBV19	CASSIGGGGLTGHEQFF	TGTGCCAGTAGTATCGGTGGCGGGGGGCTCACGGGCCATGAGCAGTTCTTC
-	-	TRBJ2-1	TRBV14	CASSPLAGSNNEQFF	TGTGCCAGCAGCCCTCTGGCCGGGAGCAACAATGAGCAGTTCTTC
TRBD1	-	TRBJ1-1	TRBV2	CASSEPQTGRTEAFF	TGTGCCAGCAGTGAACCGCAGACAGGGAGGACTGAAGCTTTCTTT
-	-	TRBJ2-7	TRBV30	CAGAQDIYEQYF	TGTGCCGGGGCACAAGACATCTACGAGCAGTACTTC
-	-	TRBJ2-5	TRBV19	CASSTPSGIKETQYF	TGTGCCAGTAGTACGCCCTCGGGGATAAAAGAGACCCAGTACTTC
TRBD1	-	TRBJ2-7	TRBV5-1	CASKTHPGQDSYEQYF	TGCGCCAGCAAAACGCACCCGGGACAGGACTCCTACGAGCAGTACTTC
TRBD1	once	TRBJ1-5	TRBV28	CASSLWDRYQPQHF	TGTGCCAGCAGTTTATGGGACAGGTATCAGCCCCAGCATTTT
-	-	TRBJ2-5	TRBV20-1	CSAREATQYF	TGCAGTGCTAGAGAGGCGACCCAGTACTTC
TRBD1	-	TRBJ2-2	TRBV19	CASSSRDRGQVTGELFF	TGTGCCAGTAGTTCCAGGGACAGGGGGCAGGTCACCGGGGAGCTGTTTTTT
-	few	TRBJ1-3	TRBV19	CASSINRISGNTIYF	TGTGCCAGTAGTATTAACAGGATCTCTGGAAACACCATATATTTT
TRBD1	-	TRBJ2-5	TRBV29-1	CSTAPWPGGSATQYF	TGCAGCACCGCCCCCTGGCCAGGGGGCTCGGCGACCCAGTACTTC